The 5 T cell receptor beta chains below were found in one sample sequenced in a study of T cells after yellow fever vaccination. Each CDR3 protein is one row after TCRdb ran MiXCR on the 5' RACE reads. The sample holds roughly 330,000 distinct CDR3 sequences, almost 4% seen once. Sequencing used PBMCs, obtained 5 days after the yellow fever booster vaccination. These receptors came from a man aged 18 to 30 who received the YFV17D yellow fever vaccine.

The rearrangement links TRBV12-3 or TRBV12-4 to TRBJ2-1, with 9 positions matching TRBD1. This CDR3 is 15 amino acids long. The ends lost 1 base at V and 5 bases at J; junction bases unmatched: 3. The CDR3 nucleotides are TGTGCCAGCAGTTTAGGCGGACAGGGGCACAATGAGCAGTTCTTC. It specifies CASSLGGQGHNEQFF.

This clonotype was recorded many times. The chain joins TRBV7-2 to TRBJ2-1; 7 nucleotides line up with TRBD2. Germline CDR1 SGHTA, CDR2 FQGNSA. Trimming cost V 5 bases and J 3 bases; bases outside gene matches: 7. The CDR3 consists of 15 residues. CDR3 in DNA: TGTGCCAGCAGCACGAGCGGGGCGGTCTACAATGAGCAGTTCTTC. Protein product: CASSTSGAVYNEQFF.

This clonotype was observed at least ten times. The chain couples TRBV29-1 to TRBJ1-2; D remains unclear. The V gene lost 2 bases and the J gene lost 2 bases, with 9 bases spanning the gap. The CDR3 sequence is 13 residues long. Germline CDR1 reads SQVTM; CDR2 reads ANQGSEA. CDR3 amino acids: CSVERPRNYGYTF. CDR3 nucleotides: TGCAGCGTTGAACGCCCCAGGAACTATGGCTACACCTTC.

This clonotype was seen more than once but under ten times. V and J are TRBV5-5 and TRBJ2-3; D gene unclear. Germline lookup yields CDR1 SGHKS and CDR2 YYEKEE (reference sequence). The CDR3 length is 14 residues. V gave up 3 bases and J gave up 1 base, with 9 bases separating them. This CDR3 is CASSWWPGTDTQYF. For the CDR3, the DNA is TGTGCCAGCAGCTGGTGGCCGGGCACAGATACGCAGTATTTT.

This clonotype has just a few counts. The V and J genes are TRBV18 and TRBJ2-3; D remains ambiguous. V shed 9 bases and J shed 0 bases, with 16 bases lying between them. The CDR3 has 15 amino acids. Germline assignment: CDR1 KGHSH and CDR2 LQKENI. The CDR3 protein is CASSALLSSTDTQYF. The CDR3 DNA reads as TGTGCCAGTTCCGCTCTACTCAGTAGCACAGATACGCAGTATTTT.